Listed below are T cell receptor beta chains from one sample, sequenced in a study of blood T cell repertoires in COVID-19. Measured with immunoSEQ multiplex PCR; TCRdb has only the in-frame clones, and not every one. This sample has about 180,000 clones, with over 75% found just once. The sequenced material came from PBMCs or T cells enriched from blood (not recorded which). The receptors stem from a woman aged 45-60 years who had recovered from COVID-19. CDR3s include the opening cysteine and the closing phenylalanine or tryptophan. The order of the fields is clone size, V gene, J gene, D gene, CDR3 protein, CDR3 DNA. D genes are given only for firm matches. Part of the rows lack a size; the others show once, few, many or a class for expanded clones.

.	TRBV19	TRBJ1-4	TRBD1	CASSTDRGWGGKLFF	TGTGCCAGTAGTACAGACAGGGGCTGGGGCGGAAAACTGTTTTTT
.	TRBV27	TRBJ2-1	.	CASSFFGPGSSYNEQFF	TGTGCCAGCAGTTTTTTTGGGCCCGGCAGCTCCTACAATGAGCAGTTCTTC
.	TRBV28	TRBJ2-1	.	CAGGGGSYNEQFF	TGTGCGGGGGGAGGGGGCTCCTACAATGAGCAGTTCTTC
.	TRBV9	TRBJ1-2	TRBD1	CASSAGTGGVYGYTF	TGTGCCAGCAGCGCCGGGACAGGAGGCGTCTATGGCTACACCTTC
.	TRBV24-1	TRBJ2-2	.	CATSGQDTGELFF	TGTGCCACCAGTGGGCAGGACACCGGGGAGCTGTTTTTT
once	TRBV11-2	TRBJ2-7	.	CASSLEDKYEQYF	TGTGCCAGCAGCTTAGAAGACAAGTACGAGCAGTACTTC
.	TRBV5-1	TRBJ2-2	.	CASSPGWGRNTGELFF	TGCGCCAGCAGCCCCGGATGGGGGCGAAACACCGGGGAGCTGTTTTTT
.	TRBV5-1	TRBJ1-1	.	CASSPGQPNTEAFF	TGCGCCAGCAGCCCCGGACAACCGAACACTGAAGCTTTCTTT
.	TRBV4-2	TRBJ2-3	TRBD2	CASSQSGLAGGSDTQYF	TGTGCCAGCAGCCAAAGCGGACTAGCGGGAGGCTCAGATACGCAGTATTTT
.	TRBV28	TRBJ1-4	.	CASRRGATNEKLFF	TGTGCCAGCAGACGCGGTGCAACTAATGAAAAACTGTTTTTT
.	TRBV5-1	TRBJ2-1	.	CASSLDGQGGGEQFF	TGCGCCAGCAGCTTAGATGGGCAGGGAGGCGGTGAGCAGTTCTTC
once	TRBV28	TRBJ1-2	TRBD1	CASSGTALGGGYTF	TGTGCCAGCAGCGGGACAGCCCTAGGGGGTGGCTACACCTTC
few	TRBV27	TRBJ2-5	TRBD2	CASSPLAGGPLMKETQYF	TGTGCCAGCAGTCCTCTAGCGGGAGGGCCGCTAATGAAAGAGACCCAGTACTTC
.	TRBV3-1/TRBV3-2	TRBJ1-1	.	CASSGQGGTLAEAFF	TGTGCCAGCAGCGGCCAGGGCGGCACACTGGCTGAAGCTTTCTTT
.	TRBV28	TRBJ2-3	.	CASLHLGGGSLTDTQYF	TGTGCCAGCCTCCACCTGGGGGGCGGGAGTCTCACAGATACGCAGTATTTT
.	TRBV7-3	TRBJ1-1	.	CASSSNTGMNTEAFF	TGTGCCAGCAGCTCGAATACGGGTATGAACACTGAAGCTTTCTTT
few	TRBV5-6	TRBJ1-5	.	CASSLWQSNQPQHF	TGTGCCAGCAGCTTGTGGCAGAGCAATCAGCCCCAGCATTTT
.	TRBV6-6	TRBJ1-4	.	CASSNPRSATNEKLFF	TGTGCCAGCAGTAATCCCCGGTCTGCAACTAATGAAAAACTGTTTTTT
.	TRBV30	TRBJ2-2	TRBD2	CAWNGGTGELFF	TGTGCCTGGAACGGGGGGACCGGGGAGCTGTTTTTT
.	TRBV2	TRBJ2-1	TRBD2	CASSQRSPGGNEQFF	TGTGCCAGCAGTCAAAGGTCTCCGGGGGGGAATGAGCAGTTCTTC
.	TRBV2	TRBJ2-7	TRBD1	CASSPQGLYEQYF	TGTGCCAGCAGTCCACAGGGGCTCTACGAGCAGTACTTC
.	TRBV6-5	TRBJ2-1	TRBD2	CASRAGGRGNEQFF	TGTGCCAGCAGGGCGGGAGGGAGGGGCAATGAGCAGTTCTTC
.	TRBV29-1	TRBJ2-3	.	CSVDLGADTQYF	TGCAGCGTTGATCTGGGGGCGGATACGCAGTATTTT
.	TRBV7-2	TRBJ1-4	TRBD1	CASSSPGQPNEKLFF	TGTGCCAGCAGCTCACCGGGACAGCCTAATGAAAAACTGTTTTTT
.	TRBV19	TRBJ2-3	.	CASSIPGRSTDTQYF	TGTGCCAGTAGTATACCAGGTCGTAGCACAGATACGCAGTATTTT
.	TRBV7-2	TRBJ2-1	TRBD2	CASSPRGTSGRDEQFF	TGTGCCAGCAGCCCCAGGGGGACTAGCGGGAGAGATGAGCAGTTCTTC
.	TRBV18	TRBJ2-5	.	CASSPRLTQETQYF	TGTGCCAGCTCACCACGGTTGACACAAGAGACCCAGTACTTC
.	TRBV19	TRBJ2-3	.	CASSIVSHFSTDTQYF	TGTGCCAGTAGTATTGTCTCCCACTTTAGCACAGATACGCAGTATTTT
.	TRBV9	TRBJ2-3	.	CASSVQDWITDTQYF	TGTGCCAGCAGCGTACAAGACTGGATCACAGATACGCAGTATTTT
.	TRBV7-9	TRBJ1-5	.	CASSLGAENQPQHF	TGTGCCAGCAGCTTAGGAGCCGAAAATCAGCCCCAGCATTTT
.	TRBV7-2	TRBJ1-6	.	CASSLERGSPLHF	TGTGCCAGCAGCTTAGAAAGGGGCTCACCCCTCCACTTT
.	TRBV27	TRBJ2-7	TRBD2	CASTERGSSLRTSGSPYEQYF	TGTGCCAGCACCGAAAGGGGGAGCAGCCTGAGGACTAGCGGGAGCCCCTACGAGCAGTACTTC
.	TRBV3-1/TRBV3-2	TRBJ1-5	.	CASSDADRHQPQHF	TGTGCCAGCAGCGACGCCGACAGACATCAGCCCCAGCATTTT
.	TRBV21-1	TRBJ1-5	.	CASSKMAQTGGRYSNQPQHF	TGTGCCAGCAGCAAAATGGCGCAGACGGGGGGCCGTTATAGCAATCAGCCCCAGCATTTT
.	TRBV10-3	TRBJ2-3	.	CAISDMRRDPGDTQYF	TGTGCCATCAGTGACATGAGGAGGGACCCCGGGGATACGCAGTATTTT
.	TRBV2	TRBJ2-3	.	CANRPMGTDTQYF	TGTGCCAACCGACCCATGGGCACGGATACGCAGTATTTT
.	TRBV11-2	TRBJ2-4	.	CASSLRGIAPNIQYF	TGTGCCAGCAGCTTAAGAGGTATAGCTCCAAACATTCAGTACTTC
.	TRBV29-1	TRBJ2-1	.	CSVDHGGPHNEQFF	TGCAGCGTTGATCACGGGGGGCCACACAATGAGCAGTTCTTC
.	TRBV6-5	TRBJ1-1	TRBD1	CASSYRLTGGEAFF	TGTGCCAGCAGTTACAGACTGACAGGGGGTGAAGCTTTCTTT
few	TRBV2	TRBJ2-2	TRBD2	CASSVTSGRASGELFF	TGTGCCAGCAGCGTCACTAGCGGGAGGGCCTCCGGGGAGCTGTTTTTT
.	TRBV2	TRBJ1-1	TRBD1	CASSTQTGGGEAFF	TGTGCCAGCAGTACTCAGACAGGGGGCGGCGAAGCTTTCTTT
.	TRBV28	TRBJ2-5	.	CASSQGNRRETQYF	TGTGCCAGCAGTCAGGGGAACAGAAGGGAGACCCAGTACTTC
.	TRBV6-5	TRBJ2-1	TRBD2	CASRIAGLRNNEQFF	TGTGCCAGCAGGATAGCGGGCCTCCGTAACAATGAGCAGTTCTTC
.	TRBV7-2	TRBJ1-2	TRBD1	CASSLSRTGTNHGYTF	TGTGCCAGCAGCTTATCTCGGACAGGAACGAATCATGGCTACACCTTC
.	TRBV7-2	TRBJ2-7	.	CASSLRGSYEQYF	TGTGCCAGCAGCTTAAGAGGCTCCTACGAGCAGTACTTC